One and the same sample provided the 16 T cell receptor beta chains below, sequenced in a study of T cell responses to AZD1222 COVID-19 vaccine (dated by TCRdb to the early 2020s). The sample's time point label, in plain terms: baseline before first vaccination. Library prep was done by the immunoSEQ multiplex PCR assay. Entries here come from immuneACCESS through TCRdb and include only in-frame sequences with V and J called. Some clones fail to appear in such tables; in the studies checked, an unresolved V gene covers under half of the shortfall, and the cause of the remainder is unknown. This sample comprises more than 150,000 clones, almost 95% of them detected only once. The ten largest clones capture 8% to 13% of the sample. This specimen consisted of peripheral blood, obtained on day 0 of AZD1222 vaccination. The receptors were sampled from an adult in good health.

V gene TRBV27 combines with J gene TRBJ2-7; D remains unclear. Germline CDR1 MNHEY, CDR2 SMNVEV (reference sequence). The CDR3 covers 13 residues. The V gene lost 6 bases and the J gene lost 2 bases, with 11 bases spanning the gap. CDR3 coding DNA: TGTGCCAGCAGATACAGCGTCGCCTACGAGCAGTACTTC. It specifies CASRYSVAYEQYF.

The chain uses TRBV27 and TRBJ2-1; D perhaps matches TRBD1 (6 bases). Germline-derived CDR1 and CDR2 are MNHEY and SMNVEV (reference sequence). V lost 3 bases, J lost 5 bases, and 14 bases lay in between. The CDR3 runs to 15 residues. DNA of the CDR3: TGTGCCAGCAGTTTCCCCGGGACACCCAACAATGAGCAGTTCTTC. Its protein product is CASSFPGTPNNEQFF.

The table lists this clone with a count of one. This chain connects TRBV4-1 to TRBJ1-2; D not certain. Germline-derived CDR1 and CDR2 are MGHRA and YSYEKL. The germline V and J ends were trimmed by 1 base and 0 bases, with 15 bases remaining between them. The CDR3 is 17 residues long. The CDR3, as DNA: TGCGCCAGCAGCCAAGTCAGCCAGGAACCTACTAACTATGGCTACACCTTC. It yields the protein CASSQVSQEPTNYGYTF.

The chain joins TRBV5-4 to TRBJ2-2; no firm D call. The CDR3 loop spans 13 amino acids. Trimming took off 6 bases at V and 7 bases at J, with 13 bases between the two ends. The germline gives CDR1 SGHNT, CDR2 YYREEE (reference sequence). CDR3 DNA: TGTGCCAGCACCCCGTTGTATGGCGGGGAGCTGTTTTTT. Amino acids: CASTPLYGGELFF.

This clone was detected only a few times. This chain uses TRBV7-2 with TRBJ1-1, with 7 bases that match TRBD1. J lost 6 bases, V lost 2 bases, and 12 bases had no gene match. The CDR3 totals 16 residues. Germline V CDR1 and CDR2: SGHTA, FQGNSA. CDR3 in amino acids: CASSLSSGQSIAEAFF. Written as DNA, the CDR3 is TGTGCCAGCAGCTTATCCTCGGGACAGAGTATCGCTGAAGCTTTCTTT.

This clone showed up just once. The chain carries TRBV18 and TRBJ1-2, with TRBD1 as a possible D gene (5 bases). CDR1 is KGHSH and CDR2 is LQKENI in the germline V gene. V was shortened by 6 bases and J by 7 bases, with 12 bases between the two germline ends. CDR3 length: 12 amino acids. The CDR3 loop is CASSSGPSGYTF. CDR3 DNA: TGTGCCAGCTCCTCGGGGCCTTCTGGCTACACCTTC.

The chain employs TRBV24-1 and TRBJ1-2, with 7 bases aligning to TRBD1. Germline V gene data show CDR1 as KGHDR and CDR2 as SFDVKD. The CDR3 loop spans 15 amino acids. With 3 bases clipped from V and 8 bases from J, the junction kept 11 bases outside the gene matches. The CDR3 coding sequence is TGTGCCACCAGTGATCCCGGGACAGAGGGCTCAGGCTACACCTTC. It is translated as CATSDPGTEGSGYTF.

This sequence joins TRBV29-1 and TRBJ2-1; D assignment may be TRBD1 or TRBD2 (5 bases each). Germline CDR1 is SQVTM and CDR2 is ANQGSEA. Trimming stripped 5 bases from V and 3 bases from J, with 17 bases between. CDR3 length equals 15 residues. The CDR3 DNA follows: TGCAGCGTTACCGGGGCCACCGAGGACTACAATGAGCAGTTCTTC. This gives the protein CSVTGATEDYNEQFF.

This chain joins TRBV5-8 and TRBJ1-1; D is undetermined. Germline assignment: CDR1 SGHTS and CDR2 YDEGEE. V was clipped by 2 bases and J by 5 bases, with 16 bases between them. The CDR3 totals 15 residues. CDR3 DNA: TGTGCCAGCAGCTTAGGTATCAGACTCGCGACTGAAGCTTTCTTT. Protein: CASSLGIRLATEAFF.

V and J are TRBV24-1 and TRBJ2-7, with 9 positions matching TRBD1. The CDR3 spans 13 residues. CDR1 and CDR2 from the germline V gene are KGHDR and SFDVKD. Trimming at V came to 9 bases and at J to 6 bases, leaving 8 bases not matched to a gene. The CDR3 DNA reads TGTGCCACCTCTTTGGGGACAGGGACCGAGCAGTACTTC. Its translation: CATSLGTGTEQYF.

This clone was seen just once. This sequence joins TRBV5-1 and TRBJ2-1; a possible D gene is TRBD2 (5 bases). The CDR3 sequence is 16 residues long. The V and J ends lost 0 bases and 2 bases respectively, with 12 bases between them. Germline V gene lookup returns CDR1 SGHRS and CDR2 YFSETQ. The CDR3 DNA reads TGCGCCAGCAGCTTGGCTTGGCAGCGGACCTACAATGAGCAGTTCTTC. This encodes CASSLAWQRTYNEQFF.

V is TRBV19 and J is TRBJ1-5; TRBD1 might be the D (5 bases). Trimming cost V 3 bases and J 0 bases, with 6 bases left between them. Germline values: CDR1 LNHDA, CDR2 SQIVND (reference sequence). The CDR3 totals 14 residues. The CDR3 DNA reads TGTGCCAGTAGTATGACAGCTAGCAATCAGCCCCAGCATTTT. Amino acid sequence: CASSMTASNQPQHF.

The chain uses TRBV15 and TRBJ1-2; maybe TRBD1 (6 bases). Germline assignment: CDR1 LNHNV and CDR2 YYDKDF (reference sequence). The CDR3 totals 15 residues. Trimming cost V 0 bases and J 6 bases, with 14 bases left between them. The CDR3 is CATSRDAPGVHGYTF. CDR3 sequence (DNA): TGTGCCACCAGCAGAGATGCCCCAGGGGTCCATGGCTACACCTTC.

The chain recombines TRBV7-2 with TRBJ1-6; D is perhaps TRBD1 (5 bases). V lost 5 bases to trimming and J lost 0 bases, with 11 bases between them. CDR3 length equals 16 residues. Germline-derived CDR1 and CDR2 are SGHTA and FQGNSA. The CDR3 protein is CASSMRGSSYNSPLHF. Written as DNA, the CDR3 is TGTGCCAGCAGCATGCGGGGGAGCTCCTATAATTCACCCCTCCACTTT.

The chain carries TRBV19 and TRBJ1-2; no reliable D call. Trimming stripped 5 bases from V and 0 bases from J, with 10 bases between. CDR1 and CDR2 from the germline V gene are LNHDA and SQIVND (reference sequence). This CDR3 comprises 14 residues. CDR3 region: CASSAAPSNYGYTF. DNA for the CDR3: TGTGCCAGTAGTGCAGCACCTTCTAACTATGGCTACACCTTC.

This chain joins TRBV6-5 and TRBJ1-3, with D tentatively TRBD1 (6 bases). The CDR3 runs 16 residues. The V end was cut by 2 bases, the J end by 0 bases, with 11 bases between. Per the germline V gene, CDR1 is MNHEY and CDR2 is SVGAGI. CDR3 coding DNA: TGTGCCAGCAGTTACAACAGGGAGGGCTCTGGAAACACCATATATTTT. This sequence encodes CASSYNREGSGNTIYF.